These 32 T cell receptor beta chains share one sample of origin, sequenced in a study of technical replicates of blood from a few donors. Sequencing was performed with immunoSEQ multiplex PCR; in TCRdb, only in-frame clones are kept and a portion is missing. The sample contains 100,000 or so clones, just over 95% of which appear only once. The specimen was T cells isolated from PBMCs. The receptors were sampled from a human donor in good health.

The rearrangement uses TRBV6-5 and TRBJ2-7; 7 bases are shared with TRBD2. The germline CDR1 and CDR2 sequences are MNHEY and SVGAGI. With V trimmed by 2 bases and J by 3 bases, 7 bases remained unmatched. There are 15 residues in the CDR3. CDR3 sequence (DNA): TGTGCCAGCAGTTACGCCCAGGCTAGCGGCTACGAGCAGTACTTC. Protein: CASSYAQASGYEQYF.

The chain uses TRBV11-3 and TRBJ2-2; a possible D gene is TRBD1 (5 bases). The germline V and J ends were trimmed by 4 bases and 7 bases, with 13 bases remaining between them. The CDR3 is made up of 14 amino acids. CDR1 and CDR2 from the germline V gene are SGHNT and YENEEA. The DNA for the CDR3 is TGTGCCAGCAGCTCGGCAGGGAACGGCGGGGAGCTGTTTTTT. Translating gives CASSSAGNGGELFF.

The V gene is TRBV19, the J gene TRBJ2-2; weak D call: TRBD2 (6 bases). Germline CDR1 LNHDA, CDR2 SQIVND (reference sequence). V shed 4 bases and J shed 1 base, with 10 bases lying between them. The CDR3 covers 15 residues. The CDR3 DNA reads as TGTGCCAGTAGTACTGTGGGACTGAACACCGGGGAGCTGTTTTTT. This codes for CASSTVGLNTGELFF.

This chain uses TRBV4-1 with TRBJ1-1; D is undetermined. Germline-derived CDR1 and CDR2 are MGHRA and YSYEKL. This CDR3 is 13 amino acids long. The V gene lost 0 bases and the J gene lost 8 bases, with 10 bases spanning the gap. The CDR3 sequence: CASSQDVRTEAFF. In DNA, the CDR3 is TGCGCCAGCAGCCAAGACGTCCGCACAGAAGCTTTCTTT.

V usage is TRBV7-8 and J usage is TRBJ1-2; D possibly corresponds to TRBD1 (6 bases). The CDR3 loop spans 13 amino acids. Germline values: CDR1 SGHVS, CDR2 FQNEAQ. Trimming stripped 6 bases from V and 3 bases from J, with 11 bases between. In nucleotides, the CDR3 is TGTGCCAGCAGAGGCGGGGGCGACTATGGCTACACCTTC. Amino acid sequence: CASRGGGDYGYTF.

The V gene is TRBV5-1, the J gene TRBJ2-5, with D tentatively TRBD2 (6 bases). The CDR3 is 15 residues long. The germline V gene encodes CDR1 SGHRS and CDR2 YFSETQ. Trimming shortened V by 0 bases and J by 4 bases, and 13 bases separated the two germline ends. The CDR3: CASSLGSQGGETQYF. The CDR3 DNA sequence: TGCGCCAGCAGCTTGGGATCGCAGGGAGGAGAGACCCAGTACTTC.

The chain is built from TRBV5-1 and TRBJ2-1; TRBD1 matches 8 bases. V was pared by 0 bases and J by 8 bases, with 4 bases of the junction left unmatched. This CDR3 contains 14 residues. The germline V gene encodes CDR1 SGHRS and CDR2 YFSETQ. The CDR3 DNA sequence: TGCGCCAGCAGCTTGGATCTACAGGGGGATGAGCAGTTCTTC. It encodes CASSLDLQGDEQFF.

The gene calls are TRBV11-2 and TRBJ2-3; weak D call: TRBD1 (7 bases). The germline CDR1 and CDR2 sequences are SGHAT and FQNNGV. V was shortened by 0 bases and J by 3 bases, with 16 bases between the two germline ends. The CDR3 extends over 17 amino acids. CDR3 sequence (DNA): TGTGCCAGCAGCTTAGATGCGGCAGGGGGGCCTACAGATACGCAGTATTTT. The encoded protein is CASSLDAAGGPTDTQYF. The full variable domain, rest sourced from reference TRBV11-2 and TRBJ2-3, is EAGVAQSPRYKIIEKRQSVAFWCNPISGHATLYWYQQILGQGPKLLIQFQNNGVVDDSQLPKDRFSAERLKGVDSTLKIQPAKLEDSAVYLCASSLDAAGGPTDTQYFGPGTRLTVL.

CDR3 in amino acids: CASSISLRQQETQYF. The CDR3 DNA is TGTGCCAGCTCTATAAGCCTGAGGCAGCAAGAGACCCAGTACTTC. The chain has TRBV18 and TRBJ2-5; no reliable D call. V lost 6 bases and J lost 2, with 16 bases in between. The CDR3 has 15 residues. Per germline, CDR1 KGHSH and CDR2 LQKENI.

A single count supports this clone. The chain couples TRBV7-9 to TRBJ1-5; D call uncertain. V was shortened by 5 bases and J by 10 bases, with 24 bases between the two germline ends. Germline-derived CDR1 and CDR2 are SEHNR and FQNEAQ (reference sequence). There are 16 residues in the CDR3. CDR3 nucleotide sequence: TGTGCCAGCAGCCCCGCTGGGAGCGCTGGTTTGTTTCCCCAGCATTTT. Amino acid sequence: CASSPAGSAGLFPQHF. Combining the CDR3 with reference TRBV7-9 and TRBJ1-5 gives the whole variable domain DTGVSQNPRHKITKRGQNVTFRCDPISEHNRLYWYRQTLGQGPEFLTYFQNEAQLEKSRLLSDRFSAERPKGSFSTLEIQRTEQGDSAMYLCASSPAGSAGLFPQHFGDGTRLSIL.

This chain connects TRBV27 to TRBJ1-5, with 7 bases identical to TRBD1. The V and J ends lost 6 bases and 0 bases, in that order; junction bases with no gene match: 20. The length of the CDR3 is 20 residues. Germline-derived CDR1 and CDR2 are MNHEY and SMNVEV (reference sequence). CDR3 in DNA: TGTGCCAGCAGAGCCGCAAGACAGGGACTCGCGCGCGATAGCAATCAGCCCCAGCATTTT. Translated, it gives CASRAARQGLARDSNQPQHF.

CDR3 residues: CASSAGWTVEKLFF. CDR3 nucleotides: TGTGCCAGCAGCGCTGGTTGGACAGTAGAAAAACTGTTTTTT. The chain links TRBV9 to TRBJ1-4, with D perhaps matching TRBD1 (6 bases). CDR1 is SGDLS and CDR2 is YYNGEE in the germline V gene. The V gene lost 3 bases and the J gene lost 8 bases, with 14 bases spanning the gap. The CDR3 sequence is 14 residues long. Drawing the rest from reference TRBV9 and TRBJ1-4, the complete variable domain is DSGVTQTPKHLITATGQRVTLRCSPRSGDLSVYWYQQSLDQGLQFLIQYYNGEERAKGNILERFSAQQFPDLHSELNLSSLELGDSALYFCASSAGWTVEKLFFGSGTQLSVL.

This clone was observed once. This sequence joins TRBV11-2 and TRBJ2-7; 7 bases align to TRBD1. V shed 5 bases, J shed 4 bases, and the junction held 14 bases outside the gene matches. The CDR3 is 16 amino acids. Per germline, CDR1 SGHAT and CDR2 FQNNGV. CDR3 sequence (DNA): TGTGCCAGCAGCCGCCAGGCCGGGACAGAGAATTACGAGCAGTACTTC. Its translation: CASSRQAGTENYEQYF.

The J gene is TRBJ2-1, the V gene TRBV5-1, with 7 bases aligning to TRBD1. This CDR3 region has 16 residues. The germline V gene encodes CDR1 SGHRS and CDR2 YFSETQ. The trim removed 4 bases at V and 4 bases at J, leaving 11 bases unmatched. The CDR3 region is CASSAGDSLEYNEQFF. For the CDR3, the DNA is TGCGCCAGCAGCGCAGGGGACAGTCTGGAGTACAATGAGCAGTTCTTC.

This clone was seen just once. The V gene is TRBV4-1, the J gene TRBJ2-1, with 8 bases aligning to TRBD2. CDR3 size: 16 residues. The V gene end was trimmed by 4 bases and the J gene end by 2 bases; junction bases not matched to a gene: 7. Germline V gene data show CDR1 as MGHRA and CDR2 as YSYEKL. DNA of the CDR3: TGCGCCAGCAGCCCACGCGGGGGGCCCGCCTACAATGAGCAGTTCTTC. Encoded protein: CASSPRGGPAYNEQFF.

The V and J genes are TRBV6-1 and TRBJ2-5; D perhaps matches TRBD1 (5 bases). The CDR3 is made up of 10 amino acids. Looked up from germline, CDR1 is MNHNS and CDR2 is SASEGT. With 7 bases removed from V and 5 bases from J, the gap between germline ends came to 5 bases. The CDR3 DNA reads TGTGCCAGCACAGGGGAGACCCAGTACTTC. Its translation: CASTGETQYF.

This sequence joins TRBV9 and TRBJ1-3; D may be TRBD1 (5 bases). Germline V gene data show CDR1 as SGDLS and CDR2 as YYNGEE. The CDR3 is 16 amino acids. Trimming removed 0 bases from V and 0 bases from J, with 10 bases in between. CDR3 in amino acids: CASSVEAQGSGNTIYF. CDR3 DNA: TGTGCCAGCAGCGTAGAGGCCCAGGGCTCTGGAAACACCATATATTTT.

The J gene is TRBJ2-5, the V gene TRBV5-4; 13 bases fit TRBD2. The CDR3 extends over 16 amino acids. The trim removed 4 bases at V and 2 bases at J, leaving 5 bases unmatched. Per germline, CDR1 SGHNT and CDR2 YYREEE (reference sequence). This CDR3 reads CASSRGLAGFQETQYF. The CDR3 nucleotides read TGTGCCAGCAGCAGGGGACTAGCGGGATTTCAAGAGACCCAGTACTTC.

Details on this clone: One junction end disagrees with the germline gene, perhaps due to a read error. The chain is built from TRBV7-7 and TRBJ2-5; D might be TRBD1 (6 bases). Germline loops: CDR1 SSHAT, CDR2 FNYEAQ (reference sequence). The length of the CDR3 is 15 residues. The CDR3 region has the DNA TGTGCTAGCAGCCTACTACAGGGTACGGGGGAGACCCAGTACTTC. This sequence encodes CASSLLQGTGETQYF.

The J gene is TRBJ1-4, the V gene TRBV30; TRBD1 aligns across 8 bases. Germline loops: CDR1 GTSNPN, CDR2 SVGIG (reference sequence). The CDR3 has 13 residues. V lost 0 bases and J lost 7; bases outside the gene matches: 1. The CDR3 nucleotides read TGTGCCTGGAGTGTGACAGGGGCTGAAAAACTGTTTTTT. Its protein product is CAWSVTGAEKLFF.

The chain uses TRBV6-5 and TRBJ2-1, with 7 bases aligning to TRBD2. Losses at the gene ends were 5 bases for V and 4 bases for J; bases not matched to a gene: 2. There are 13 residues in the CDR3. Germline V gives CDR1 MNHEY, CDR2 SVGAGI. The CDR3 loop is CASSRDYYNEQFF. In nucleotides, the CDR3 is TGTGCCAGCAGTCGGGACTATTACAATGAGCAGTTCTTC.

The chain couples TRBV7-9 to TRBJ1-2, with 8 nucleotides matching TRBD1. The CDR3 totals 16 residues. With 5 bases clipped from V and 6 bases from J, the junction kept 14 bases outside the gene matches. CDR1 SEHNR and CDR2 FQNEAQ come from the germline V gene (reference sequence). The CDR3 sequence is CASSHNVDRAEDGYTF. DNA for the CDR3: TGTGCCAGCAGCCATAACGTGGACAGGGCGGAGGATGGCTACACCTTC.

V is TRBV5-1 and J is TRBJ1-1, with 8 bases identical to TRBD1. Looked up from germline, CDR1 is SGHRS and CDR2 is YFSETQ. V dropped 4 bases and J dropped 1; count of bases not matched to a gene: 6. The CDR3 is 15 residues long. CDR3 DNA: TGCGCCAGCAGCGACGGACAGGGAGGGAACACTGAAGCTTTCTTT. Protein sequence: CASSDGQGGNTEAFF.

CDR3 DNA: TGTGCCAGCAGACCGGGACTAGCGGGGGCTGGGGCGCAGTATTTT. Encoded protein: CASRPGLAGAGAQYF. This chain joins TRBV6-5 and TRBJ2-3; 14 bases are shared with TRBD2. The CDR3 is made up of 15 amino acids. Germline CDR1 reads MNHEY; CDR2 reads SVGAGI. The ends lost 6 bases at V and 10 bases at J; junction bases unmatched: 9.

CDR3 nucleotide sequence: TGTGCCGTAGCCAGAGGGACTAGCGGAGCCTCCTACAATGAGCAGTTCTTC. Amino acids: CAVARGTSGASYNEQFF. The rearrangement joins TRBV7-6 to TRBJ2-1; 11 bases agree with TRBD2. The germline CDR1 and CDR2 sequences are SGHVS and FNYEAQ. V shed 11 bases and J 0 bases; nucleotides not matched to a gene: 12. The CDR3 has 17 residues.

This clone appeared a single time. The chain employs TRBV5-4 and TRBJ2-6; TRBD1 matches at 7 bases. In germline, CDR1 is SGHNT, CDR2 YYREEE (reference sequence). V was clipped by 2 bases and J by 1 base; unmatched bases: 3. The CDR3 loop spans 16 amino acids. The DNA of the CDR3 is TGTGCCAGCAGCTTATGGGGACAGTCTGGGGCCAACGTCCTGACTTTC. Translating it yields CASSLWGQSGANVLTF.

The chain carries TRBV7-6 and TRBJ2-1; TRBD2 matches at 9 bases. This CDR3 has 14 amino acids. J gave up 8 bases and V 5 bases, and 7 bases lay outside the gene matches. Germline loops: CDR1 SGHVS, CDR2 FNYEAQ. The CDR3 nucleotides read TGTGCCAGCAGCAACGAGGGACTAGCATATGAGCAGTTCTTC. Amino acids: CASSNEGLAYEQFF.

This chain links TRBV15 with TRBJ1-4, with TRBD1 matching over 8 bases. The CDR3 extends over 12 amino acids. Unmatched junction bases numbered 3, after V lost 2 bases and J lost 13 bases. Germline V gene sequence: CDR1 LNHNV, CDR2 YYDKDF (reference sequence). The CDR3 nucleotides read TGTGCCACCAGCAGAACTACAGGGGGACTGTTTTTT. Translated, it gives CATSRTTGGLFF.

The chain carries TRBV28 and TRBJ1-2, with D uncertain. The V gene lost 8 bases and the J gene lost 2 bases, with 12 bases spanning the gap. CDR3 size: 13 residues. Germline V gene sequence: CDR1 MDHEN, CDR2 SYDVKM. The CDR3 spells CASRPEQNYGYTF. The CDR3 coding sequence is TGTGCCAGCCGCCCCGAACAGAACTATGGCTACACCTTC.

V and J are TRBV11-3 and TRBJ2-7, with 7 bases that match TRBD2. This CDR3 has 15 residues. The junction had 8 bases not matched to a gene; V was cut back by 0 bases and J by 6 bases. The germline gives CDR1 SGHNT, CDR2 YENEEA. In DNA form, the CDR3 reads TGTGCCAGCAGCTTAGAAGTAGCTAGCGGAAGCGAGCAGTACTTC. Protein product: CASSLEVASGSEQYF.

This chain connects TRBV6-5 to TRBJ2-7; 7 bases fit TRBD1. V shed 0 bases, J shed 3 bases, and the junction held 2 bases outside the gene matches. Germline V gene data show CDR1 as MNHEY and CDR2 as SVGAGI. CDR3 size: 14 residues. Written as DNA, the CDR3 is TGTGCCAGCAGTTACTCGACAGGGTACTACGAGCAGTACTTC. Protein product: CASSYSTGYYEQYF.

The chain employs TRBV28 and TRBJ2-7; D remains unclear. The CDR3 has 12 amino acids. Between the trimmed V and J ends, which lost 6 bases and 0 bases, there was a span of 6 bases. In germline, CDR1 is MDHEN, CDR2 SYDVKM. CDR3 loop: CASSLLSYEQYF. The CDR3 bases are TGTGCCAGCAGCCTCCTCTCCTACGAGCAGTACTTC.